The 31 T cell receptor beta chains presented below share a single source sample, sequenced in a study of blood T cell repertoires in COVID-19. Measured with immunoSEQ multiplex PCR; TCRdb has only the in-frame clones, and not every one. The data contain approximately 240,000 clones, approximately 85% of them singletons. The material sequenced was peripheral blood. These receptors all come from a man over 45 with acute or convalescent COVID-19.

This chain uses TRBV11-3 with TRBJ1-5, with 9 bases lining up with TRBD1. Germline values: CDR1 SGHNT, CDR2 YENEEA. This CDR3 is built from 13 residues. With V trimmed by 5 bases and J by 9 bases, 5 bases remained unmatched. The CDR3 bases are TGTGCCAGCAGCCAAACAGGGGGCAGGCCCCAGCATTTT. Its protein is CASSQTGGRPQHF.

V usage is TRBV6-5 and J usage is TRBJ1-2; 7 bases fit TRBD1. The CDR3 runs to 13 residues. Per germline, CDR1 MNHEY and CDR2 SVGAGI. V shed 6 bases and J 4 bases; nucleotides not matched to a gene: 5. The CDR3 reads CASSLDRSYGYTF. The CDR3 coding sequence is TGTGCCAGCAGCCTGGACAGGAGCTATGGCTACACCTTC.

This chain joins TRBV18 and TRBJ1-2; unclear D gene. The CDR3 is 12 amino acids. The V gene's germline CDR1 is KGHSH and CDR2 LQKENI. V was clipped by 2 bases and J by 7 bases, with 8 bases between them. CDR3 coding DNA: TGTGCCAGCTCACCAGGGGAGGCTGGCTACACCTTC. This encodes CASSPGEAGYTF.

The chain uses TRBV25-1 and TRBJ1-5; 8 bases match TRBD1. The CDR3 loop spans 14 amino acids. The junction had 6 bases not matched to a gene; V was cut back by 5 bases and J by 6 bases. The germline V gene has CDR1 MGHDK and CDR2 SYGVNS. The CDR3 sequence is CASSLTGEGQPQHF. Here the CDR3 DNA reads TGTGCCAGCAGTCTGACAGGGGAGGGTCAGCCCCAGCATTTT.

The chain recombines TRBV30 with TRBJ1-2; D is unclear. Trimming pared 8 bases from V and 1 base from J, leaving 11 bases between. The germline V gene encodes CDR1 GTSNPN and CDR2 SVGIG (reference sequence). The CDR3 is 12 residues long. The CDR3 loop reads CAGGRGNYGYTF. In DNA form, the CDR3 reads TGTGCCGGTGGCCGGGGTAACTATGGCTACACCTTC. The whole variable domain, filled in from reference TRBV30 and TRBJ1-2, reads SQTIHQWPATLVQPVGSPLSLECTVEGTSNPNLYWYRQAAGRGLQLLFYSVGIGQISSEVPQNLSASRPQDRQFILSSKKLLLSDSGFYLCAGGRGNYGYTFGSGTRLTVV.

The V gene is TRBV15, the J gene TRBJ1-2, with 10 bases fitting TRBD1. The CDR3 loop spans 14 amino acids. Unmatched junction bases numbered 4, after V lost 1 base and J lost 8 bases. Germline CDR1 and CDR2: LNHNV and YYDKDF (reference sequence). CDR3 region: CATSRGTGGEGYTF. In nucleotides, the CDR3 is TGTGCCACCAGCAGAGGGACAGGGGGTGAGGGCTACACCTTC.

The V and J genes are TRBV10-2 and TRBJ1-2; 9 positions match TRBD1. V gave up 6 bases and J gave up 4 bases; unmatched junction bases: 3. The CDR3 spans 13 residues. Per germline, CDR1 WSHSY and CDR2 SAAADI. CDR3 sequence (DNA): TGCGCCAGCAGACAGGGGGCCGGCTATGGCTACACCTTC. Amino acid sequence: CASRQGAGYGYTF.

This chain connects TRBV25-1 to TRBJ2-3; 11 positions agree with TRBD2. Germline values: CDR1 MGHDK, CDR2 SYGVNS. The length of the CDR3 is 15 residues. J was trimmed by 3 bases and V by 5 bases; bases with no gene match: 4. CDR3 sequence (DNA): TGTGCCAGCAGTCCGGGACTAGCGGCTACAGATACGCAGTATTTT. Translating gives CASSPGLAATDTQYF.

The V call is TRBV18, the J call TRBJ1-1; D unresolved. The CDR3 length is 15 residues. CDR1 is KGHSH, CDR2 LQKENI, per germline. Trimming shortened V by 2 bases and J by 2 bases, and 12 bases separated the two germline ends. The CDR3 sequence: CASSPGDGVNTEAFF. CDR3 bases: TGTGCCAGCTCACCAGGTGACGGGGTCAACACTGAAGCTTTCTTT.

V and J are TRBV2 and TRBJ1-4; 9 nucleotides line up with TRBD1. J was trimmed by 2 bases and V by 4 bases; bases with no gene match: 8. This CDR3 has 17 amino acids. The V gene's germline CDR1 is SNHLY and CDR2 FYNNEI. CDR3 sequence reads: CASSGPGQGTTNEKLFF. The CDR3 nucleotides are TGTGCCAGCAGTGGCCCGGGACAGGGTACTACTAATGAAAAACTGTTTTTT.

The chain is built from TRBV7-2 and TRBJ1-2; 7 positions agree with TRBD1. Germline V gene lookup returns CDR1 SGHTA and CDR2 FQGNSA. The CDR3 is 18 residues long. The V and J ends lost 0 bases and 8 bases, in that order; junction bases with no gene match: 18. The CDR3 coding sequence is TGTGCCAGCAGCTTAGCAGGGGGCGCATACCCCTTTCTTCACGGCTACACCTTC. Translated: CASSLAGGAYPFLHGYTF.

This clone was detected a few times. The genes are TRBV5-1 and TRBJ1-3; D possibly corresponds to TRBD1 (6 bases). Trimming cost V 4 bases and J 1 base, with 18 bases left between them. The CDR3 is 17 residues long. Germline V lookup: CDR1 SGHRS, CDR2 YFSETQ. The CDR3 loop reads CASSPGGGGTSGNTIYF. The CDR3 nucleotides are TGCGCCAGCAGCCCCGGGGGGGGCGGCACGTCTGGAAACACCATATATTTT.

The genes are TRBV9 and TRBJ2-2; the match to TRBD1 covers 8 bases. The V gene end was trimmed by 4 bases and the J gene end by 5 bases; junction bases not matched to a gene: 10. The CDR3 extends over 16 amino acids. Germline V gene sequence: CDR1 SGDLS, CDR2 YYNGEE. The CDR3 sequence is CASSPSDRVGTGELFF. The CDR3 DNA reads TGTGCCAGCAGCCCCTCGGACAGGGTGGGGACCGGGGAGCTGTTTTTT. Complete variable domain (other parts from reference TRBV9 and TRBJ2-2): DSGVTQTPKHLITATGQRVTLRCSPRSGDLSVYWYQQSLDQGLQFLIQYYNGEERAKGNILERFSAQQFPDLHSELNLSSLELGDSALYFCASSPSDRVGTGELFFGEGSRLTVL.

The J gene is TRBJ1-1, the V gene TRBV19; 8 nucleotides line up with TRBD1. From germline, CDR1 is LNHDA and CDR2 SQIVND (reference sequence). V trimming: 7 bases; J trimming: 4 bases; junction bases outside the gene matches: 11. CDR3 length: 15 residues. The CDR3 sequence: CASISLSDRGTEAFF. DNA for the CDR3: TGTGCCAGTATTTCCCTATCCGACAGGGGCACTGAAGCTTTCTTT.

This clone has only a few counts. This sample includes further DNA sequences coding for the same CDR3. The genes are TRBV7-3 and TRBJ2-1; 11 bases fit TRBD2. This CDR3 has 15 amino acids. With V trimmed by 5 bases and J by 4 bases, 4 bases remained unmatched. CDR1 SGHTA and CDR2 FQGTGA come from the germline V gene. The CDR3 is CASSLGLAGYNEQFF. The CDR3 bases are TGTGCCAGCAGCCTTGGACTAGCGGGTTACAATGAGCAGTTCTTC.

V is TRBV5-1 and J is TRBJ1-4, with unresolved D. This CDR3 is 15 amino acids long. CDR1 is SGHRS and CDR2 is YFSETQ in the germline V gene. Trimming removed 3 bases at V and 3 bases at J, with 12 bases between. The CDR3 reads CASSWMGVPNEKLFF. The CDR3 DNA reads as TGCGCCAGCAGCTGGATGGGAGTACCTAATGAAAAACTGTTTTTT.

V gene TRBV6-5 combines with J gene TRBJ2-1; D possibly corresponds to TRBD2 (7 bases). Trimming took 9 bases from V and 5 from J, leaving 17 bases between them. From germline, CDR1 is MNHEY and CDR2 SVGAGI. This CDR3 spans 14 amino acids. CDR3 in amino acids: CASGGAYSHNEQFF. The DNA for the CDR3 is TGTGCCAGTGGGGGGGCCTATTCACACAATGAGCAGTTCTTC.

This rearrangement joins TRBV2 to TRBJ1-4, with 8 positions matching TRBD1. J was trimmed by 8 bases and V by 4 bases; bases with no gene match: 9. The CDR3 spans 15 residues. Germline lookup yields CDR1 SNHLY and CDR2 FYNNEI. The CDR3 region is CASSAIGNRGEKLFF. The CDR3 DNA follows: TGTGCCAGCAGTGCTATAGGGAACAGGGGGGAAAAACTGTTTTTT.

The chain links TRBV30 to TRBJ1-5; 7 bases align to TRBD1. Trimming took 7 bases from V and 6 from J; bases not matched to a gene: 6. Germline V gives CDR1 GTSNPN, CDR2 SVGIG (reference sequence). The CDR3 totals 12 residues. In DNA form, the CDR3 reads TGTGCCTACGACAGGGACGGTCAGCCCCAGCATTTT. It codes for CAYDRDGQPQHF.

The rearrangement uses TRBV7-9 and TRBJ2-7, with D maybe TRBD1 (6 bases). The CDR3 is 15 amino acids. V lost 6 bases and J lost 0, with 15 bases in between. Germline CDR1 SEHNR, CDR2 FQNEAQ (reference sequence). The chain's CDR3 is CASRPQGSSSYEQYF. The CDR3 bases are TGTGCCAGCAGACCACAGGGTTCCAGCTCCTACGAGCAGTACTTC.

The chain has TRBV3-1 (or the pseudogene TRBV3-2) and TRBJ1-2, with D hard to call. The CDR3 runs 16 residues. V was shortened by 1 base and J by 7 bases, with 19 bases between the two germline ends. Germline V gives CDR1 LGHDT, CDR2 YNNKEL (reference sequence). The CDR3 loop reads CASSQAPGDLGFGYTF. CDR3 nucleotide sequence: TGTGCCAGCAGCCAAGCTCCCGGAGACTTAGGATTTGGCTACACCTTC.

The rearrangement links TRBV6-6 to TRBJ1-2; D is perhaps TRBD1 (5 bases). Trimming cost V 4 bases and J 9 bases, with 15 bases left between them. The CDR3 is 13 amino acids. Per germline, CDR1 MNHNY and CDR2 SVGAGI (reference sequence). This chain's CDR3 is CASSSPSGARYTF. The CDR3 DNA reads as TGTGCCAGCAGTTCCCCTTCTGGGGCTCGCTACACCTTC.

The chain recombines TRBV25-1 with TRBJ2-7; a possible D gene is TRBD1 (5 bases). Germline CDR1 and CDR2: MGHDK and SYGVNS. The V and J ends lost 4 bases and 1 base respectively, with 8 bases between them. The CDR3 has 13 residues. The CDR3 DNA reads TGTGCCAGCAGTGGACAGAAGTCCTACGAGCAGTACTTC. Protein product: CASSGQKSYEQYF.

This clone was detected only once. This chain uses TRBV19 with TRBJ2-7; tentatively, D is TRBD1 (5 bases). V was pared by 1 base and J by 3 bases, with 13 bases between. The CDR3 has 15 amino acids. Germline lookup yields CDR1 LNHDA and CDR2 SQIVND (reference sequence). The CDR3: CASSIGGRGGYEQYF. The CDR3 nucleotides read TGTGCCAGTAGTATAGGGGGCAGAGGCGGCTACGAGCAGTACTTC.

The chain combines TRBV19 with TRBJ1-2, with unresolved D. Germline-derived CDR1 and CDR2 are LNHDA and SQIVND (reference sequence). The CDR3 is 13 residues long. V gave up 0 bases and J gave up 1 base, with 3 bases separating them. This CDR3 reads CASSIDVNYGYTF. For the CDR3, the DNA is TGTGCCAGTAGTATAGACGTTAACTATGGCTACACCTTC.

The chain couples TRBV19 to TRBJ2-3, with TRBD1 matching 9 bases. The CDR3 consists of 16 residues. The V and J ends lost 3 bases and 5 bases, in that order; junction bases with no gene match: 9. CDR1 is LNHDA and CDR2 is SQIVND in the germline V gene (reference sequence). This chain's CDR3 is CASSIQGQGIRDTQYF. The CDR3 DNA follows: TGTGCCAGTAGTATCCAGGGACAGGGCATCCGAGATACGCAGTATTTT.

The gene calls are TRBV2 and TRBJ2-3; 10 positions agree with TRBD2. The germline V gene has CDR1 SNHLY and CDR2 FYNNEI. The V gene end was trimmed by 10 bases and the J gene end by 6 bases; junction bases not matched to a gene: 10. This CDR3 region has 14 residues. The CDR3 here is CATLAGSRRDTQYF. The CDR3, as DNA: TGTGCCACACTAGCGGGGTCCCGCAGGGATACGCAGTATTTT.

This sequence joins TRBV5-1 and TRBJ2-2; 9 bases agree with TRBD2. The CDR3 has 19 residues. V lost 0 bases and J lost 2; bases outside the gene matches: 11. CDR1 is SGHRS, CDR2 YFSETQ, per germline. CDR3 bases: TGCGCCAGCAGCTTGGCGATAGCGGGGGCCCTAAGTAACACCGGGGAGCTGTTTTTT. It encodes CASSLAIAGALSNTGELFF.

This clone was seen a handful of times. The V gene is TRBV29-1, the J gene TRBJ1-1; D remains unclear. The V and J ends lost 6 bases and 0 bases respectively, with 11 bases between them. The germline CDR1 and CDR2 sequences are SQVTM and ANQGSEA. The length of the CDR3 is 13 residues. The CDR3: CSVHGSMNTEAFF. In nucleotides, the CDR3 is TGCAGCGTCCACGGGAGCATGAACACTGAAGCTTTCTTT.

Comments on this clone: In the same sample, other DNA sequences code for this CDR3. V usage is TRBV5-1 and J usage is TRBJ2-7, with a weak D call TRBD2 (6 bases). Deletions cut 3 bases from V and 0 bases from J, with 7 bases between. This CDR3 contains 13 residues. Germline V CDR1 and CDR2: SGHRS, YFSETQ. The CDR3 loop reads CASSSGSSYEQYF. The CDR3 DNA sequence: TGCGCCAGCAGCTCCGGGAGCTCCTACGAGCAGTACTTC.

This sequence joins TRBV5-6 and TRBJ1-2; D gene unclear. Per the germline V gene, CDR1 is SGHDT and CDR2 is YYEEEE. V lost 5 bases to trimming and J lost 2 bases, with 4 bases between them. There are 11 residues in the CDR3. DNA for the CDR3: TGTGCCAGCAGTTCGAACTATGGCTACACCTTC. Translated, it gives CASSSNYGYTF.